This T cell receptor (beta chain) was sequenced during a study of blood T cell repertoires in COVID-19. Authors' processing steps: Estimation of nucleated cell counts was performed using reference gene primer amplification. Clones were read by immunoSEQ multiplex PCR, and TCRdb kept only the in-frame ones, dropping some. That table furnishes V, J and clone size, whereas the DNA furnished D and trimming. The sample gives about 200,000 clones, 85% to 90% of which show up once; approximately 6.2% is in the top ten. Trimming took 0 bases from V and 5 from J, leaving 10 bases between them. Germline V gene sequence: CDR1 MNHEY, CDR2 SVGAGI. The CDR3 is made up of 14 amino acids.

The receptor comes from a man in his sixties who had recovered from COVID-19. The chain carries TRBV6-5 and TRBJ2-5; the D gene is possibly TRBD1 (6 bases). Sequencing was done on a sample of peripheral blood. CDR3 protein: CASSYSQGRETQYF. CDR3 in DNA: TGTGCCAGCAGTTACTCACAGGGTAGGGAGACCCAGTACTTC.